These T cell receptor beta chains were read from a single sample in a study of OX40 agonist ivuxolimab in advanced cancers. Assay: immunoSEQ multiplex PCR; the TCRdb copy retains only in-frame clones and omits some. Among around 50,000 clones listed, 60% to 85% were seen once. The sample here was CD4+ or CD8+ T cells sorted from blood, taken in a trial of the OX40 agonist ivuxolimab. These receptor sequences come from an adult with an advanced solid tumor such as melanoma, head and neck, liver or kidney cancer. Each CDR3 is given without its conserved first and last residue.

v_gene,CDR3aa
TRBV4-1,ASSQDTGGLNEKLF
TRBV5-4,ASSLGGSGGNEQF
TRBV15,ATSRDRGRTEAF
TRBV27,ASWVQQF
TRBV18,ASSPAITSPLH
TRBV28,ASSTDGGNEQF
TRBV4-3,ASSQGPALGGTMNTEAF
TRBV9,ASSPGTSGGLRTDTQY
TRBV5-1,ASSLSVAGGDYGYT
TRBV4-3,ASSQPLGGGGNTGELF
TRBV2,ASSVTGVTDTQY
TRBV18,ASSPKVAGNTIY
TRBV28,ASSYSDGRAKNIQY
TRBV23-1,ASSSWAGFGELF
TRBV5-1,ASSVSGTGDTIY
TRBV7-2,ASSSPLDDEQF
TRBV7-2,ASSPTRPEAF
TRBV15,ATSRDLAGAYYEQY
TRBV15,ATSRITGTGYSQPQH
TRBV12-2,ASRLAGTIGNTIY
TRBV2,ASSATSGRNEQF
TRBV7-9,ASSLDLLRDRTDTQY
TRBV4-2,ASSLVVGTENQPQH
TRBV7-2,ASSSFGTASSYEQY
TRBV19,ASEDRENTEAF
TRBV27,ASSSRQNYGYT
TRBV19,ASSPAVGSGNEQF
TRBV18,ASSPENRVEKLF
TRBV6-6,ATESSRDVRRGPQH
TRBV7-2,ASTSPLAGELF
TRBV7-7,ASSLGLTGDTQY
TRBV25-1,ASSQSGSSYNEQF
TRBV6-5,ASSPTGHRIIY
TRBV15,ATSRDQTYEQY
TRBV5-5,ASSLAWQGSYNEQF
TRBV7-2,ASSPLGGQETQY
TRBV6-1,ASSFSGNEQF
TRBV10-2,ASSESSEGLGRL
TRBV6-5,ASGASGLGEQY
TRBV5-6,ASRPYRGADTGELF
TRBV5-6,ASSLVGGGQY
TRBV11-3,ASSSRSGGQETQY
TRBV6-4,ASSAQGGILNTEAF